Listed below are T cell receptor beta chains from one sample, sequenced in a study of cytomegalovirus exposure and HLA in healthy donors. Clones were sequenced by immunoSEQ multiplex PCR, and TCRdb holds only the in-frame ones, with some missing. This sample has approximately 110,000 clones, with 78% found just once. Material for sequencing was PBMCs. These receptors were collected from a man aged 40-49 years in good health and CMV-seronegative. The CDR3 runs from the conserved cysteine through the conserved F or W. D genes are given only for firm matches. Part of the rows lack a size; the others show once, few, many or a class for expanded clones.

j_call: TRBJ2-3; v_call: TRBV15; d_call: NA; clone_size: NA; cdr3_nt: TGTGCCACCAGCCGGGGTCCAGATACGCAGTATTTT; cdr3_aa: CATSRGPDTQYF
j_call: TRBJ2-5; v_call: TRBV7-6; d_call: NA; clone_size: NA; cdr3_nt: TGTGCCAGCAGCCCGCGGACAGCTCAAGAGACCCAGTACTTC; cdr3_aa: CASSPRTAQETQYF
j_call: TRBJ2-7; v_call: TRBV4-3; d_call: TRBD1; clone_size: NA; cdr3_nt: TGCGCCAGCAGCCCAAGTTTTGGTAGGACAGGGTGGGAAGAGCAGTACTTC; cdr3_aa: CASSPSFGRTGWEEQYF
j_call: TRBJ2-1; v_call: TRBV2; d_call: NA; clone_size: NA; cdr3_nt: TGTGCCAGCAGTCCACAGGGTATTCCGTTCTTC; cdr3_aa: CASSPQGIPFF
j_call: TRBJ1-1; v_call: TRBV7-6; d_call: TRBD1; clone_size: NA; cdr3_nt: TGTGCCAGCAGCTTAGCGACGAGGACAGGGCTTAGTGAAGCTTTCTTT; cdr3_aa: CASSLATRTGLSEAFF
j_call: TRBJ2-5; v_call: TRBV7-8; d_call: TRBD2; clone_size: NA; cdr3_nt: TGTGCCAGCAGCTTAGCAGCGGGGGTAGAGACCCAGTACTTC; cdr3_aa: CASSLAAGVETQYF
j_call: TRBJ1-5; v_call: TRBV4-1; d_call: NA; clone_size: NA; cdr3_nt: TGCGCCAGCAGCCAAGATGCAGTGCACCAGCCCCAGCATTTT; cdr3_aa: CASSQDAVHQPQHF
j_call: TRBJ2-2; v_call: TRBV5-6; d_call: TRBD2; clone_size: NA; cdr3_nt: TGTGCCAGCAGCTTGCCTAGCGGGGGTACACGTCACGGGGAGCTGTTTTTT; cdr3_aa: CASSLPSGGTRHGELFF
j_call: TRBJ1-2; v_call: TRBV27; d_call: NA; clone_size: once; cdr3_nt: TGTGCCAGCTCAAACTCAGGGGAACCGAACTATGGCTACACCTTC; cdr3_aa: CASSNSGEPNYGYTF
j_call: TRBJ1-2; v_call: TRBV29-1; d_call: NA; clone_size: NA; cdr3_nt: TGCAGCGTCACAGAGGACGCCCTAGGGGGACATAACTATGGCTACACCTTC; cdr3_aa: CSVTEDALGGHNYGYTF
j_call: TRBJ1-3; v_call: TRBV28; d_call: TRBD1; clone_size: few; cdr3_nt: TGTGCCAGCAGTTTCCCGGACAGGCCTGGAAACACCATATATTTT; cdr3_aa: CASSFPDRPGNTIYF
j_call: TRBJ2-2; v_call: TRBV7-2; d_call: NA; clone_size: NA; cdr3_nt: TGTGCCAGCACCGAACAGGGGGGGCCTTACACCGGGGAGCTGTTTTTT; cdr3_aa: CASTEQGGPYTGELFF
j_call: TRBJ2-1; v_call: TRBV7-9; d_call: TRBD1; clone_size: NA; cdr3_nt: TGTTCCAGCAGCCGGGAGGGACAGGGGTCACAGAGGTTGGGTGAGCAGTTCTTC; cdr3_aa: CSSSREGQGSQRLGEQFF
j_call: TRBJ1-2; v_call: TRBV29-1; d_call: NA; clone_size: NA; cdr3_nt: TGCAGCGTTCGAGGTGAAGGTGGCTACACCTTC; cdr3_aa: CSVRGEGGYTF
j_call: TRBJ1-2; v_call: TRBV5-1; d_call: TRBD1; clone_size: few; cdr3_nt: TGCGCCAGCAGCCTAAACCCCGGGACAGGGATGGATGGCTACACCTTC; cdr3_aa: CASSLNPGTGMDGYTF
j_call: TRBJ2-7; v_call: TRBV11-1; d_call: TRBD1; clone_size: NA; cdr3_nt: TGTGCCAGCAGCTCCCCCCGACAGGGGCTTTACGAGCAGTACTTC; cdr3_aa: CASSSPRQGLYEQYF
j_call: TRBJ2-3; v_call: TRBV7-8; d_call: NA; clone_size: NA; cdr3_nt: TGTGCCAGCAGCTCCCACGAGGCGGCCGGAACAGATACGCAGTATTTT; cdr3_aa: CASSSHEAAGTDTQYF
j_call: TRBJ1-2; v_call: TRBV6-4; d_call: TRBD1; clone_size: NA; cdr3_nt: TGTGCCAGCAGAAAGGACAGGGCGGCTGACGGCTACACCTTC; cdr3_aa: CASRKDRAADGYTF
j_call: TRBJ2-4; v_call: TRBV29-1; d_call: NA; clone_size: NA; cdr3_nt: TGCAGCGTTGAGAGGCGGGGTGTCGACAAAAACAGTCAGTACTTC; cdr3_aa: CSVERRGVDKNSQYF
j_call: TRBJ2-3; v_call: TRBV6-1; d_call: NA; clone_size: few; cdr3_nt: TGTGCCAGCAGCGAGGGGGTGGGAGCAGATACGCAGTATTTT; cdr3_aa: CASSEGVGADTQYF
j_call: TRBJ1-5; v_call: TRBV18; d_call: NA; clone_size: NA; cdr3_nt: TGTGCCAGCTCACCACAGCAGGGCGAGAATCAGCCCCAGCATTTT; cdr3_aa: CASSPQQGENQPQHF
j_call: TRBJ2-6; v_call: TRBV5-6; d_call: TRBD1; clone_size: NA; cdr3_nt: TGTGCCAGCAGCTTGGCCCGATGGGAGACAGGGTCTGGGGCCAACGGCCTGACTTTC; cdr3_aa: CASSLARWETGSGANGLTF
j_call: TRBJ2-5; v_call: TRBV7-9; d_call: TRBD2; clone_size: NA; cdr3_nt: TGTGCCAGCAGCTTATTAGCGGGGGTACAAGAGACCCAGTACTTC; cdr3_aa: CASSLLAGVQETQYF
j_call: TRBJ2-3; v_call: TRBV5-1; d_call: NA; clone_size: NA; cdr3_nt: TGCGCCAGCAGCCATAGACAGGCCTTAATCACAGATACGCAGTATTTT; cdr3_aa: CASSHRQALITDTQYF
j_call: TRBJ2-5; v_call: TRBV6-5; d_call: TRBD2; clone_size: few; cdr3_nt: TGTGCCAGCAGTTACTCTAGAGCGGGGAATAAAGAGACCCAGTACTTC; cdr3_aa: CASSYSRAGNKETQYF
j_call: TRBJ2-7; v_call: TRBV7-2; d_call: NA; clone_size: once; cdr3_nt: TGTGCCAGCAGCTTACCCCTCCGACAGGAGCAGTACTTC; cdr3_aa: CASSLPLRQEQYF